The rows below give T cell receptor beta chains drawn from one sample of a study of T cell responses to AZD1222 COVID-19 vaccine. Clones were read by immunoSEQ multiplex PCR, and TCRdb kept only the in-frame ones, dropping some. The sample yields around 150,000 clones, roughly 92% seen once. Sequencing used peripheral blood, obtained on day 0 of AZD1222 vaccination. Receptors originate from an adult in good health. CDR3s include the opening cysteine and the closing phenylalanine or tryptophan. Where a row states a size, it is once, few, many or the class of an expanded clone; other rows omit it.

V: TRBV5-4
size: NA
CDR3: CASSALKSSYNEQFF

V: TRBV4-1
size: once
CDR3: CASSQGAGGPETQYF

V: TRBV14
size: once
CDR3: CASSQLTGLGDTEAFF

V: TRBV10-3
size: NA
CDR3: CAIREQGGYGYTF

V: TRBV4-1
size: NA
CDR3: CASSQGGGSGELFF

V: TRBV5-4
size: NA
CDR3: CASSLKDRSPYGYTF

V: TRBV5-6
size: NA
CDR3: CASSLAGGRATNEKLFF

V: TRBV4-1
size: NA
CDR3: CASSHSPQGSAEAFF

V: TRBV4-2
size: NA
CDR3: CASSQDLGVWGGRNYNEQFF

V: TRBV19
size: once
CDR3: CASSPSGTGGSGYTF

V: TRBV6-2/TRBV6-3
size: NA
CDR3: CASSYSKSTESTDTQYF

V: TRBV5-7
size: NA
CDR3: CASSYHKLPYEQYF

V: TRBV5-3
size: NA
CDR3: CARSYIGQGNGELFF

V: TRBV7-9
size: NA
CDR3: CAPSGALNTEAFF

V: TRBV13
size: NA
CDR3: CASSQGLGGAETQYF

V: TRBV5-4
size: NA
CDR3: CASSLKGTGNTEAFF

V: TRBV9
size: once
CDR3: CASSDSGRASGANVLTF

V: TRBV10-1
size: NA
CDR3: CASSESIRGRYNEQFF

V: TRBV18
size: NA
CDR3: CASSPTGYSHSNTGELFF

V: TRBV3-1/TRBV3-2
size: NA
CDR3: CASSPGTSGSNIQYF

V: TRBV4-2
size: NA
CDR3: CASSQGVGGEGAFF

V: TRBV3-1/TRBV3-2
size: NA
CDR3: CASEGKSDTEAFF

V: TRBV7-9
size: NA
CDR3: CASSRTSGRTDTQYF

V: TRBV30
size: NA
CDR3: CAWGEGEQYF

V: TRBV19
size: few
CDR3: CASSDGLDYEQYF

V: TRBV15
size: NA
CDR3: CATSREGLVYGYTF

V: TRBV7-3
size: NA
CDR3: CASSFTGGLNTGELFF

V: TRBV7-2
size: NA
CDR3: CASSWGLANQETQYF

V: TRBV5-6
size: NA
CDR3: CASSRQGAYRYNEQFF

V: TRBV30
size: NA
CDR3: CAWSDIRSLDTQYF

V: TRBV10-3
size: NA
CDR3: CAIMKGPGDGYTF

V: TRBV6-5
size: NA
CDR3: CASSYDSRQPQHF

V: TRBV20-1
size: NA
CDR3: CSANDRANEKLFF

V: TRBV6-4
size: NA
CDR3: CASSDREAGPNYGYTF

V: TRBV2
size: NA
CDR3: CASIQGRNTEAFF

V: TRBV3-1/TRBV3-2
size: NA
CDR3: CASSQVIAADYEQYF

V: TRBV5-1
size: NA
CDR3: CASSLATTTNEKLFF

V: TRBV7-3
size: NA
CDR3: CASSPRGGRFGELFF

V: TRBV7-3
size: NA
CDR3: CASSLFPLSYEQYF

V: TRBV20-1
size: NA
CDR3: CSASGTTNYGYTF

V: TRBV4-1
size: NA
CDR3: CASSLKGNEKLFF

V: TRBV28
size: once
CDR3: CASSWQGSYNSPLHF